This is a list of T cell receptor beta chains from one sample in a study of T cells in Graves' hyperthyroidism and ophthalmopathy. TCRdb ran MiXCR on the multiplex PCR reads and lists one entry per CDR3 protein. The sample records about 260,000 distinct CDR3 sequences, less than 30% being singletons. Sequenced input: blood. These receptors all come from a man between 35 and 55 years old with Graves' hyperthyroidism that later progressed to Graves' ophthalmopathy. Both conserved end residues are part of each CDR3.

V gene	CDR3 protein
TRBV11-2	CASSAGTGIGRNSPLHF
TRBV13	CASSVPDRNTEAFF
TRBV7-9	CASSLTGDGNQPQHF
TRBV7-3	CASSLNPSGRTGELFF
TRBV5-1	CATRTTGATEAFF
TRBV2	CASRVENEKLFF
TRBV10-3	CATGGLEQYF
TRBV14	CASSQSNPGRGSTEAFF
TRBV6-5	CASTKGREAFF
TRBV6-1	CASSSPTGVGYTF
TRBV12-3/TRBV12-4	CASSSGGAAYEQYF
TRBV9	CASSVDVGYTEAFF
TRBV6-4	CASTRTGTRSGANVLTF
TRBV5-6	CASSLSGGSHQPQHF
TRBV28	CASSVSSYEQYF
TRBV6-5	CASSPPRRNTEAFF
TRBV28	CASSSRLAGRGPFLNIQYF
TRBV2	CASSEPPLSVTGELFF
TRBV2	CASRQGLAGGYEQYF
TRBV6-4	CASSRPGLAGGTQRPYEQYF
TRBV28	CASSSGTRSGELFF
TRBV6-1	CASKGGRNTEAFF
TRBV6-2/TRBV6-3	CASSGRTGAYEQYF
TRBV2	CASSEETSIQYF
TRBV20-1	CSAERRGQDNQPQHF
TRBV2	CASSEYGGAGTTEAFF
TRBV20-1	CSAQRIGEANEQYF
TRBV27	CASSRTDGYTF
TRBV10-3	CAISEDTGVQYF
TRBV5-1	CASSFDLGTGLNTEAFF